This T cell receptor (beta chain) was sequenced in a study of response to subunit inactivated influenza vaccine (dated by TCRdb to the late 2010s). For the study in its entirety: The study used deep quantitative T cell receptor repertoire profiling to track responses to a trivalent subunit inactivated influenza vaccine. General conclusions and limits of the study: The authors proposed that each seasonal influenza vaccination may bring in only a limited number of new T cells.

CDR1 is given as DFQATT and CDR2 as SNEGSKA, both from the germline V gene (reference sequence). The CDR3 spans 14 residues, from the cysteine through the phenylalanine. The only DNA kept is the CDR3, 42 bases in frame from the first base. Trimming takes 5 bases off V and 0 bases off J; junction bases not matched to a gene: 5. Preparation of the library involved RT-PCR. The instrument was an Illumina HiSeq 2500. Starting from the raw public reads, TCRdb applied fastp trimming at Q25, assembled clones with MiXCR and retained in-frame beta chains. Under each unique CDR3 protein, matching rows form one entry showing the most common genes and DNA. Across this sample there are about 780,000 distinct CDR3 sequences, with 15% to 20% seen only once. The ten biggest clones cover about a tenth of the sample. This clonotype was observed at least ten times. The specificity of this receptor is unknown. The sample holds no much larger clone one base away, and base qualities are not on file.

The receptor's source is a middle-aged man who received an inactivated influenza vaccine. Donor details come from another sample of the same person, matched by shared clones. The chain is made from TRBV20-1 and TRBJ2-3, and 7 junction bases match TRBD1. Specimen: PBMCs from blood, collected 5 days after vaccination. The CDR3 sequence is CSAPRQGSTDTQYF. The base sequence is TGCAGTGCTCCGAGACAGGGAAGCACAGATACGCAGTATTTT.